Included here is one T cell receptor (beta chain) sequence, with context. Its antigen is undetermined. These data come from a study of blood T cells in healthy people across ages. The CDR3 covers 13 residues. V lost 0 bases, J lost 8 bases, and 10 bases lay in between. Germline V gene sequence: CDR1 MGHRA, CDR2 YSYEKL. Regarding the study as a whole: Aged donors had fewer naive CD4+ cells and lower diversity than long-lived donors.

The authors ran a second PCR of about 6 to 11 cycles using a sample-barcoded 5' primer and a J-beta primer mix. The template-switch adaptor, which had 12 random nucleotides, put a tag on each cDNA molecule. TCRdb re-analysed the 5' RACE reads in MiXCR, keeping a single row per CDR3 protein. Among more than 500,000 distinct CDR3 sequences listed, 27% were seen once. Each donor supplied approximately 10 milliliters of peripheral blood. PBMCs were isolated at a quantity of at least 7 million per sample. This receptor was taken from a woman between 65 and 79 years old in good health. The chain joins TRBV4-1 to TRBJ1-2; D not resolved. The sequenced material came from blood. The CDR3 DNA is TGCGCCAGCAGCCAAGAAACTGCAGGAGGCTACACCTTC. Translated, it gives CASSQETAGGYTF.